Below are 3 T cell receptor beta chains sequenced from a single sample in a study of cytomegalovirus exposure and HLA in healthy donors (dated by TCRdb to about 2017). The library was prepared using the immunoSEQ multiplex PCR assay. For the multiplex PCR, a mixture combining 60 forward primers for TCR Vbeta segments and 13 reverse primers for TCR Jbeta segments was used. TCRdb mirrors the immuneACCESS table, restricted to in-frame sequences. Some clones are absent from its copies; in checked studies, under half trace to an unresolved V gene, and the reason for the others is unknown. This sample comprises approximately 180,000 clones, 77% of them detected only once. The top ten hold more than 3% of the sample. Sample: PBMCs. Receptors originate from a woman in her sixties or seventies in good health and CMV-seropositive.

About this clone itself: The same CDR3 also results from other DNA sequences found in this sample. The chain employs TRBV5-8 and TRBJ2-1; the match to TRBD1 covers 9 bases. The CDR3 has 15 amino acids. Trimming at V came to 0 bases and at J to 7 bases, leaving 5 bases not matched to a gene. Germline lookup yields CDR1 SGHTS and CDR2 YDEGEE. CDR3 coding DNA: TGTGCCAGCAGCTTGGGGGGACAGGGTAATAATGAGCAGTTCTTC. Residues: CASSLGGQGNNEQFF.

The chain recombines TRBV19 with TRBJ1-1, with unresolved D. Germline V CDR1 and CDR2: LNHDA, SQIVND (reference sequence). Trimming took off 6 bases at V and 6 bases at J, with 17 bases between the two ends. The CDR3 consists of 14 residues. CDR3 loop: CASRTPGIGAEAFF. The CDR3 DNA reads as TGTGCCAGTAGAACACCGGGGATAGGCGCTGAAGCTTTCTTT.

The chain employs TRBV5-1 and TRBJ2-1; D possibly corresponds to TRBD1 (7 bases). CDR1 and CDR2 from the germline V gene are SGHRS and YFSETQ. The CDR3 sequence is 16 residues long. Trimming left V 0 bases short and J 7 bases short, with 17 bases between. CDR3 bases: TGCGCCAGCAGCTTGGCTCAGGGGGGAAGACGGAATGAGCAGTTCTTC. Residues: CASSLAQGGRRNEQFF. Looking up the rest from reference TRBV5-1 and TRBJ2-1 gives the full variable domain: KAGVTQTPRYLIKTRGQQVTLSCSPISGHRSVSWYQQTPGQGLQFLFEYFSETQRNKGNFPGRFSGRQFSNSRSEMNVSTLELGDSALYLCASSLAQGGRRNEQFFGPGTRLTVL.